This T cell receptor beta chain was retrieved from a study of immune cell composition in non-small cell lung cancer. Normal lung was taken at the farthest possible site, at least 3 cm from tumour. Profiling relied on immunoSEQ multiplex PCR, and the TCRdb table lists in-frame clones only, not all of them. The sample holds some 3,200 clones, about 68% seen once. The germline V and J ends were trimmed by 1 base and 5 bases, with 11 bases remaining between them. Per the germline V gene, CDR1 is SEHNR and CDR2 is FQNEAQ (reference sequence). This CDR3 is 14 amino acids long. The sample consisted of non-adjacent lung tissue. This TCR came from a human donor with non-small cell lung cancer. The chain has TRBV7-9 and TRBJ2-5; the D gene is possibly TRBD2 (5 bases). In DNA form, the CDR3 reads TGTGCCAGCAGCTTAGGGCTAGCCTTCGAGACCCAGTACTTC. This sequence encodes CASSLGLAFETQYF.